Below, 2 T cell receptor beta chains from the same sample are listed, as sequenced in a study of blood T cells in healthy people across ages. Then a second PCR, running roughly 7 to 11 cycles, was carried out with a sample-barcoded 5' primer and a J-beta primer mix. From the 5' RACE reads, TCRdb called clonotypes with MiXCR, one entry per CDR3 protein. The table includes roughly 1.5 million distinct CDR3 sequences, less than 45% detected once. Sequenced: blood. The receptors were gathered from a woman younger than 30 in good health.

This clonotype has only a few counts. The chain recombines TRBV27 with TRBJ1-5, with 7 bases matching TRBD1. Germline V gives CDR1 MNHEY, CDR2 SMNVEV (reference sequence). The CDR3 consists of 16 residues. The V gene end was trimmed by 4 bases and the J gene end by 4 bases; junction bases not matched to a gene: 10. DNA for the CDR3: TGTGCCAGCAGTTCGCTTGAGGGGGCAGATAATCAGCCCCAGCATTTT. Encoded protein: CASSSLEGADNQPQHF.

A note on this clonotype: A read error is possible here, since a much larger clone lies one base away. The chain is built from TRBV7-2 and TRBJ1-5; D unresolved. Trimming stripped 7 bases from V and 1 base from J, with 8 bases between. CDR1 and CDR2 from the germline V gene are SGHTA and FQGNSA. CDR3 length equals 13 residues. CDR3 region: CASTPESNQPQHF. Written as DNA, the CDR3 is TGTGCCAGCACCCCGGAAAGCAATCAGCCCCAGCATTTT.